The clone carrying this T cell receptor (beta chain) has a handful of counts. The antigen is unknown. TCR beta cDNA libraries had unique molecular identifiers. From the PCR reads, TCRdb called clonotypes with MiXCR, one entry per CDR3 protein. The sample includes hundreds of thousands of distinct CDR3 sequences, under 70% of them seen just once. This entry is derived from a study of post-analysis software for immune sequencing data. About the study: Recorded subtypes: relapsing-remitting, secondary progressive, progressive-relapsing; some patients unannotated.

The study, taken as a whole, reports: In patients, TRBV5-6, TRBV5-1 and TRBV20-1 belonged to five TRBV segments found more frequently than in controls.

This CDR3 is 14 amino acids long. Germline values: CDR1 MNHEY, CDR2 SMNVEV (reference sequence). The V gene lost 5 bases and the J gene lost 2 bases, with 13 bases spanning the gap. The V call is TRBV27, the J call TRBJ2-7, with TRBD2 as a possible D gene (5 bases). This TCR derives from a girl between 5 and 17 years old with multiple sclerosis. The sequencing input was blood. This CDR3 reads CASSPSRGPYEQYF. DNA of the CDR3: TGTGCCAGCAGTCCAAGTAGAGGGCCCTACGAGCAGTACTTC.